The 21 T cell receptor beta chains below come from one sample, sequenced in a study of shared T cell receptors in the human thymus. Assay used: immunoSEQ multiplex PCR; TCRdb lists only in-frame clones, some missing. The data hold 600,000 or so clones, with approximately 87% observed a single time. This sample was also put to use in a study of human thymus T cells.

Sequencing was carried out using thymocytes. Receptors were obtained from a boy younger than two with a congenital heart defect.

V gene TRBV28 combines with J gene TRBJ1-1, with D hard to call. The CDR3 consists of 16 residues. Germline V gene data show CDR1 as MDHEN and CDR2 as SYDVKM. V was trimmed by 7 bases and J by 2 bases, leaving 20 bases between them. CDR3 amino acids: CASTCRTAPINTEAFF. The CDR3 region has the DNA TGTGCCAGCACTTGTCGAACAGCTCCTATCAACACTGAAGCTTTCTTT.

The chain uses TRBV10-3 and TRBJ2-7; TRBD1 agrees at 8 bases. The CDR3 consists of 18 residues. Per germline, CDR1 ENHRY and CDR2 SYGVKD. J was trimmed by 1 base and V by 0 bases; bases with no gene match: 11. The CDR3 sequence is CAISESSPDRAGSYEQYF. CDR3 sequence (DNA): TGTGCCATCAGTGAGTCATCCCCGGACAGGGCTGGGTCCTACGAGCAGTACTTC.

V is TRBV30 and J is TRBJ2-5, with a weak D call TRBD1 (6 bases). The length of the CDR3 is 17 residues. The germline gives CDR1 GTSNPN, CDR2 SVGIG (reference sequence). V shed 0 bases and J shed 5 bases, with 22 bases lying between them. CDR3 region: CAWSVYRDKEPGETQYF. In DNA, the CDR3 is TGTGCCTGGAGTGTTTACCGGGACAAGGAGCCCGGGGAGACCCAGTACTTC.

The chain employs TRBV27 and TRBJ1-2, with 8 bases fitting TRBD1. Germline V gene sequence: CDR1 MNHEY, CDR2 SMNVEV (reference sequence). There are 15 residues in the CDR3. V shed 8 bases, J shed 8 bases, and the junction held 16 bases outside the gene matches. The DNA of the CDR3 is TGTGCCAGCGGATCCGACGACAGGGACAGGAGAGGCTACACCTTC. It specifies CASGSDDRDRRGYTF.

On this clone itself: Other DNA sequences in this sample translate to the same CDR3. The V gene is TRBV4-3, the J gene TRBJ1-1, with D unclear. The germline gives CDR1 LGHNA, CDR2 YSLEER. The CDR3 loop spans 13 amino acids. Trimming removed 1 base at V and 1 base at J, with 4 bases between. CDR3 sequence reads: CASSQVKNTEAFF. For the CDR3, the DNA is TGCGCCAGCAGCCAAGTTAAGAACACTGAAGCTTTCTTT.

In DNA form, the CDR3 reads TGTGCCAGCTCACCACCCGACAGGGGGAGCAGCGGGGAGCTGTTTTTT. Translation: CASSPPDRGSSGELFF. V gene TRBV18 combines with J gene TRBJ2-2; the match to TRBD1 covers 9 bases. V shed 0 bases and J 7 bases; nucleotides not matched to a gene: 6. This CDR3 has 16 amino acids. The germline CDR1 and CDR2 sequences are KGHSH and LQKENI.

The chain recombines TRBV30 with TRBJ2-7; D gene uncertain. CDR3 length: 13 residues. Germline assignment: CDR1 GTSNPN and CDR2 SVGIG (reference sequence). V shed 0 bases and J shed 3 bases, with 9 bases lying between them. CDR3 sequence: CAWSVRPGYEQYF. The CDR3 DNA follows: TGTGCCTGGAGTGTACGGCCGGGCTACGAGCAGTACTTC.

The chain couples TRBV19 to TRBJ1-4; weak D call: TRBD1 (6 bases). CDR1 and CDR2 from the germline V gene are LNHDA and SQIVND (reference sequence). V gave up 7 bases and J gave up 5 bases, with 11 bases separating them. The CDR3 is made up of 13 amino acids. The CDR3 DNA reads TGTGCCAGTACGCACAGGGTGAATGAAAAACTGTTTTTT. It translates to CASTHRVNEKLFF.

Only a few counts were recorded for this clone. The J gene is TRBJ2-3, the V gene TRBV29-1; 14 bases match TRBD2. There are 14 residues in the CDR3. With V trimmed by 6 bases and J by 6 bases, 5 bases remained unmatched. CDR1 is SQVTM, CDR2 ANQGSEA, per germline. Written as DNA, the CDR3 is TGCAGCGTGAGACTAGCGGGGGGGCCCGATACGCAGTATTTT. Protein: CSVRLAGGPDTQYF.

The chain joins TRBV28 to TRBJ2-7; 9 bases align to TRBD1. The germline V gene encodes CDR1 MDHEN and CDR2 SYDVKM. This CDR3 has 16 residues. Germline trimming cut 7 bases from V and 2 bases from J; bases unmatched to any gene: 12. For the CDR3, the DNA is TGTGCCAGCAACCAGAGGGACAGGGACAGCCCCTACGAGCAGTACTTC. It is translated as CASNQRDRDSPYEQYF. Based on the CDR3 plus reference TRBV28 and TRBJ2-7, the full variable domain is DVKVTQSSRYLVKRTGEKVFLECVQDMDHENMFWYRQDPGLGLRLIYFSYDVKMKEKGDIPEGYSVSREKKERFSLILESASTNQTSMYLCASNQRDRDSPYEQYFGPGTRLTVT.

The rearrangement joins TRBV28 to TRBJ2-3; D might be TRBD2 (6 bases). The CDR3 loop spans 12 amino acids. In germline, CDR1 is MDHEN, CDR2 SYDVKM. The germline V and J ends were trimmed by 4 bases and 6 bases, with 8 bases remaining between them. CDR3 protein: CASSSLADTQYF. The DNA of the CDR3 is TGTGCCAGCAGTTCCCTAGCGGATACGCAGTATTTT.

This rearrangement joins TRBV30 to TRBJ1-6; D call uncertain. Germline V gene lookup returns CDR1 GTSNPN and CDR2 SVGIG (reference sequence). The CDR3 loop spans 12 amino acids. V lost 2 bases and J 10 bases, leaving 9 bases between the germline ends. This CDR3 is CAWSHGPSPLHF. The CDR3 region has the DNA TGTGCCTGGAGTCACGGTCCCTCACCCCTCCACTTT.

The chain has TRBV9 and TRBJ2-7, with D possibly matching TRBD2 (6 bases). V lost 0 bases and J lost 5, with 21 bases in between. The CDR3 is 17 amino acids. Per the germline V gene, CDR1 is SGDLS and CDR2 is YYNGEE. The CDR3 region has the DNA TGTGCCAGCAGCGTAGCTCCGGTAGTCATCGGGGGTAACGAGCAGTACTTC. Amino acids: CASSVAPVVIGGNEQYF.

The CDR3 nucleotides read TGTGCCAGCAGTTTGGCTCCGTGGGAGCAGTACTTC. This sequence encodes CASSLAPWEQYF. The chain links TRBV28 to TRBJ2-7; D not resolved. The germline CDR1 and CDR2 sequences are MDHEN and SYDVKM. Trimming took off 3 bases at V and 7 bases at J, with 10 bases between the two ends. The CDR3 is made up of 12 amino acids.

This chain connects TRBV7-9 to TRBJ1-2, with D perhaps matching TRBD1 (5 bases). V shed 1 base and J shed 2 bases, with 14 bases lying between them. Germline V gives CDR1 SEHNR, CDR2 FQNEAQ (reference sequence). The CDR3 length is 16 residues. CDR3 amino acids: CASSLEGTGENYGYTF. The CDR3 nucleotides read TGTGCCAGCAGCTTAGAGGGTACAGGCGAAAACTATGGCTACACCTTC.

This chain uses TRBV27 with TRBJ1-4; 9 positions match TRBD1. In germline, CDR1 is MNHEY, CDR2 SMNVEV (reference sequence). With V trimmed by 5 bases and J by 8 bases, 12 bases remained unmatched. This CDR3 contains 16 residues. DNA of the CDR3: TGTGCCAGCAGTCCGAAACGGACAGGGGAGGTGGAAAAACTGTTTTTT. As protein: CASSPKRTGEVEKLFF.

This clone was seen a single time. The chain carries TRBV4-3 and TRBJ2-7; tentatively, D is TRBD1 (6 bases). Germline V gene data show CDR1 as LGHNA and CDR2 as YSLEER. The CDR3 contains 15 residues. The V end was cut by 1 base, the J end by 7 bases, with 17 bases between. CDR3 residues: CASSQGYRVLGEQYF. CDR3 bases: TGCGCCAGCAGCCAAGGATACAGGGTTCTTGGAGAGCAGTACTTC.

The J gene is TRBJ2-3, the V gene TRBV7-9; possibly TRBD2 for D (6 bases). Germline CDR1 and CDR2: SEHNR and FQNEAQ (reference sequence). The V gene lost 0 bases and the J gene lost 6 bases, with 13 bases spanning the gap. The CDR3 runs 15 residues. The CDR3 region has the DNA TGTGCCAGCAGCTTAGCGGCGCGGGGTCGTGATACGCAGTATTTT. Translation gives CASSLAARGRDTQYF.

V gene TRBV5-1 combines with J gene TRBJ2-7, with D perhaps TRBD1 (6 bases). The CDR3 has 14 residues. CDR1 and CDR2 from the germline V gene are SGHRS and YFSETQ. V was trimmed by 4 bases and J by 6 bases, leaving 17 bases between them. This chain's CDR3 is CASSPNRVWAEQYF. The CDR3 region has the DNA TGCGCCAGCAGCCCTAACAGGGTTTGGGCCGAGCAGTACTTC.

The chain recombines TRBV7-9 with TRBJ2-7; D remains ambiguous. The V and J ends lost 4 bases and 4 bases respectively, with 5 bases between them. The CDR3 spans 11 residues. CDR1 is SEHNR, CDR2 FQNEAQ, per germline (reference sequence). The CDR3 spells CASSSNYEQYF. CDR3 bases: TGTGCCAGCAGCTCAAATTACGAGCAGTACTTC.

The rearrangement joins TRBV5-4 to TRBJ1-6; TRBD1 aligns across 9 bases. The CDR3 extends over 18 amino acids. Germline V gene data show CDR1 as SGHNT and CDR2 as YYREEE (reference sequence). V lost 4 bases and J lost 1; bases outside the gene matches: 9. The CDR3 protein is CASSSPGQGTSYNSPLHF. In nucleotides, the CDR3 is TGTGCCAGCAGCAGCCCCGGACAGGGGACGTCCTATAATTCACCCCTCCACTTT.